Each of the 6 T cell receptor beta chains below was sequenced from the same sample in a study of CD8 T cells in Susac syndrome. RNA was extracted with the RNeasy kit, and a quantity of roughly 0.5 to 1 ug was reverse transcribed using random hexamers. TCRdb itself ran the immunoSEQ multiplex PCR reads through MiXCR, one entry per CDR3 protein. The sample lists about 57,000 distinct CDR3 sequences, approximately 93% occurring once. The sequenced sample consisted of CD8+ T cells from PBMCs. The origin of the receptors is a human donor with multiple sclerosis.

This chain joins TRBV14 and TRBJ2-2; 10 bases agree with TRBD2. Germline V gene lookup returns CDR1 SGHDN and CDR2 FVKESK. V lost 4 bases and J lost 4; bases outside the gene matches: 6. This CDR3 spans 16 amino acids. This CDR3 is CASSPSGGSSTGELFF. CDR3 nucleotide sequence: TGTGCCAGCAGCCCTAGCGGGGGTTCGTCCACCGGGGAGCTGTTTTTT. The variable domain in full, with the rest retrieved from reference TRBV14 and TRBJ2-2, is EAGVTQFPSHSVIEKGQTVTLRCDPISGHDNLYWYRRVMGKEIKFLLHFVKESKQDESGMPNNRFLAERTGGTYSTLKVQPAELEDSGVYFCASSPSGGSSTGELFFGEGSRLTVL.

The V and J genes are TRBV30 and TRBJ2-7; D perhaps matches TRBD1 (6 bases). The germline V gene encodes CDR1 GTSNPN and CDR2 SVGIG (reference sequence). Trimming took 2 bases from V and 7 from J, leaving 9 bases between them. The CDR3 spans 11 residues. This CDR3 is CAWSIQGEQYF. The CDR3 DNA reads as TGTGCCTGGAGTATCCAGGGGGAGCAGTACTTC.

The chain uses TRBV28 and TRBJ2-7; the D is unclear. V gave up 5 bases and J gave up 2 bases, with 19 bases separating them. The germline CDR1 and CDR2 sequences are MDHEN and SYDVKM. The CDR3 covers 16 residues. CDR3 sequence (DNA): TGTGCCAGCAGTGCCCTTCGAGATCGACCCCCCTACGAGCAGTACTTC. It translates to CASSALRDRPPYEQYF.

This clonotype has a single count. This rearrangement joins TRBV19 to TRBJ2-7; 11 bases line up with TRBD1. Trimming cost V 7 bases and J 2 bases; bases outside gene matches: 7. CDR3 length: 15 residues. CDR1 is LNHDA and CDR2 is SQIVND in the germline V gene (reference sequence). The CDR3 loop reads CASTPGTGGPYEQYF. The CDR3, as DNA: TGTGCCAGTACCCCCGGGACAGGGGGACCCTACGAGCAGTACTTC.

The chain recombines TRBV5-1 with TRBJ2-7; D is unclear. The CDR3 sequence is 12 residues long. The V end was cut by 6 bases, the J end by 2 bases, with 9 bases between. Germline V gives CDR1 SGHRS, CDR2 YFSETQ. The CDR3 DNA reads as TGCGCCAGCAACGGCGGTACCTACGAGCAGTACTTC. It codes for CASNGGTYEQYF.

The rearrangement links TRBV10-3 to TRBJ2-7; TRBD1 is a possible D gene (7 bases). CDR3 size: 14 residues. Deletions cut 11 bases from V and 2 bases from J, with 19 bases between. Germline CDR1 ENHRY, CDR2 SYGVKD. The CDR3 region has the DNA TGTGCCTCCAGCCGGGACAGCGGGCCCTACGAGCAGTACTTC. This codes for CASSRDSGPYEQYF.